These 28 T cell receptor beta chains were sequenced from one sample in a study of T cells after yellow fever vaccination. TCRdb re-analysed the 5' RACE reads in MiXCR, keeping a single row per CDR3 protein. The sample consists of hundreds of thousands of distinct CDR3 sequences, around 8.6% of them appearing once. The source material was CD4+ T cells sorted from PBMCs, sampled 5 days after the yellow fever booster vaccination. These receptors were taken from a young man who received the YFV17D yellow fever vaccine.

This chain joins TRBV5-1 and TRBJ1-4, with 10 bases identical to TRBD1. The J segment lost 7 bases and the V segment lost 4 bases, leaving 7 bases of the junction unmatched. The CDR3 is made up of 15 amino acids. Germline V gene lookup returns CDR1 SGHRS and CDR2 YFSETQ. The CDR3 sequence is CASSDRQGAGEKLFF. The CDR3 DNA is TGCGCCAGCAGCGATCGACAGGGGGCGGGTGAAAAACTGTTTTTT.

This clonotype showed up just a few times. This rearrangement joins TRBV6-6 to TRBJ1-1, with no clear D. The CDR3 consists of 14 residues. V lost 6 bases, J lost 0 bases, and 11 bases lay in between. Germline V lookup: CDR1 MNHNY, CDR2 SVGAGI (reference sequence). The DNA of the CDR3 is TGTGCCAGCAGCTACAGCTTAGTGAACACTGAAGCTTTCTTT. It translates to CASSYSLVNTEAFF.

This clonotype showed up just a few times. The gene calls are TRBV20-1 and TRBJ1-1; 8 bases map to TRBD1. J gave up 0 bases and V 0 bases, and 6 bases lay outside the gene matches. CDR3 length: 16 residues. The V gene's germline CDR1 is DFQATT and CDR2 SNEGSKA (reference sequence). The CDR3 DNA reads TGCAGTGCTAGAGATCGCCGGACAGGGTTGAACACTGAAGCTTTCTTT. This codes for CSARDRRTGLNTEAFF.

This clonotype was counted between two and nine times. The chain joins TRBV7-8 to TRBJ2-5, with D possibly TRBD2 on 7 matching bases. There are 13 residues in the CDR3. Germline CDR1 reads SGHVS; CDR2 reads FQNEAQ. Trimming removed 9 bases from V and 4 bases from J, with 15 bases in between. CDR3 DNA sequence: TGTGCCAGTAGGGGGGGTGCAGGAGAGACCCAGTACTTC. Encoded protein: CASRGGAGETQYF.

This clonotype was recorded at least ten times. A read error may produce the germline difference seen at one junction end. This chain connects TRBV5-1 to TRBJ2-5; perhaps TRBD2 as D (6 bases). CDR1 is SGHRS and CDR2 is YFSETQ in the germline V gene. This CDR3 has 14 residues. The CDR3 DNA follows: TGTGCCAGCAGTTTGGGGGACTCGCAAGAGACCCAGTACTTC. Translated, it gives CASSLGDSQETQYF. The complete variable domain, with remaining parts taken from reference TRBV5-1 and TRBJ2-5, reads KAGVTQTPRYLIKTRGQQVTLSCSPISGHRSVSWYQQTPGQGLQFLFEYFSETQRNKGNFPGRFSGRQFSNSRSEMNVSTLELGDSALYLCASSLGDSQETQYFGPGTRLLVL.

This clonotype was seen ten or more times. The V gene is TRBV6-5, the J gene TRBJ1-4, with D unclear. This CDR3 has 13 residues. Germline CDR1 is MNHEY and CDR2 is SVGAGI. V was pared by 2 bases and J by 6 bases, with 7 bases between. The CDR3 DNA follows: TGTGCCAGCAGTTACGGGCTCCATGAAAAACTGTTTTTT. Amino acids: CASSYGLHEKLFF.

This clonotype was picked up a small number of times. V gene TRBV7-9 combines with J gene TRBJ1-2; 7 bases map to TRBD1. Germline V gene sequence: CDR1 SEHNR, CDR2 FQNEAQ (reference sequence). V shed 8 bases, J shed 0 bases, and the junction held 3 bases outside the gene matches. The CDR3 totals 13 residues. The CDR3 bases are TGTGCCAGCGGGGGACAGCCTAACTATGGCTACACCTTC. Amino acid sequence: CASGGQPNYGYTF.

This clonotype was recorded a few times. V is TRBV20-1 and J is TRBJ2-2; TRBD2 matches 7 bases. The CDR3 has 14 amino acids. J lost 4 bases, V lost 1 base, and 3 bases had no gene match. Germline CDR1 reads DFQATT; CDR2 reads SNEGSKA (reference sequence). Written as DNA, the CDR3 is TGCAGTGCTAGAGGACTAGCTTCCACCGGGGAGCTGTTTTTT. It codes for CSARGLASTGELFF.

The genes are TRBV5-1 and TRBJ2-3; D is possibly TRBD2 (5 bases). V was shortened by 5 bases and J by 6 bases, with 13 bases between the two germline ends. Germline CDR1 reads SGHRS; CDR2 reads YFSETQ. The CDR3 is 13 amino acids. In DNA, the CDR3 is TGCGCCAGCAGACAGATCTCGGGGGATACGCAGTATTTT. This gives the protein CASRQISGDTQYF.

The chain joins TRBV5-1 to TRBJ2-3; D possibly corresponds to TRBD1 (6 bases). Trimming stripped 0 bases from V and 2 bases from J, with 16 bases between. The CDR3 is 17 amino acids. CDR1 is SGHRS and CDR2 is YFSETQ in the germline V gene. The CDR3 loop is CASSLVDRNRVTDTQYF. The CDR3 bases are TGCGCCAGCAGCTTGGTAGACAGGAATCGGGTCACAGATACGCAGTATTTT.

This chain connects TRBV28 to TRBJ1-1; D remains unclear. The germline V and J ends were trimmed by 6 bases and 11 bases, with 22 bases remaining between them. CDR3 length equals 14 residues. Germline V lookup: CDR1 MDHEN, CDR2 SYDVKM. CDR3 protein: CASRRRTVSPPAFF. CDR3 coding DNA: TGTGCCAGCAGACGCCGAACCGTAAGTCCCCCGGCTTTCTTT. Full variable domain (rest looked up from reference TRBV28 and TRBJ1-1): DVKVTQSSRYLVKRTGEKVFLECVQDMDHENMFWYRQDPGLGLRLIYFSYDVKMKEKGDIPEGYSVSREKKERFSLILESASTNQTSMYLCASRRRTVSPPAFFGQGTRLTVV.

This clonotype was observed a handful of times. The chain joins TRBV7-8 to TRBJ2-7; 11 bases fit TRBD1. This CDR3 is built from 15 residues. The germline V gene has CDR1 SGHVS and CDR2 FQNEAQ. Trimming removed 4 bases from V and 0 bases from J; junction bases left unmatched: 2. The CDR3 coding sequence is TGTGCCAGCAGCTCCGGGACAGGGGGCTCCTACGAGCAGTACGTC. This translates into CASSSGTGGSYEQYV.

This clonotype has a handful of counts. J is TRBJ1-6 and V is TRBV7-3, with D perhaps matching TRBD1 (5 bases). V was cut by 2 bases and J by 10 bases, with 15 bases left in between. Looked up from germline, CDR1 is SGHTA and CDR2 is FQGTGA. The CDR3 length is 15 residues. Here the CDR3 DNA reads TGTGCCAGCAGCTTACTCAGGGACGGGCGGTCACCCCTCCACTTT. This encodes CASSLLRDGRSPLHF.

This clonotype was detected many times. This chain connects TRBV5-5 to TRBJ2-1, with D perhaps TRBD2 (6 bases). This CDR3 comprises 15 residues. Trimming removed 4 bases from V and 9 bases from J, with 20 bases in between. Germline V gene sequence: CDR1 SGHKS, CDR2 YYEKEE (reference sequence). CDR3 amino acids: CASSPLGGLVSEQFF. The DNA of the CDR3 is TGTGCCAGCAGCCCGCTGGGGGGTCTCGTGAGTGAGCAGTTCTTC.

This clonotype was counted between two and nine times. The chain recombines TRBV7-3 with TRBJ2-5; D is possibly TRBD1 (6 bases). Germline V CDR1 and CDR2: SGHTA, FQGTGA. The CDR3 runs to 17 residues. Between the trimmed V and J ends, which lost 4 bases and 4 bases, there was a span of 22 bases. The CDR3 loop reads CASSSQPMGTGRETQYF. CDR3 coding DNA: TGTGCCAGCAGCTCCCAACCTATGGGTACAGGGAGAGAGACCCAGTACTTC.

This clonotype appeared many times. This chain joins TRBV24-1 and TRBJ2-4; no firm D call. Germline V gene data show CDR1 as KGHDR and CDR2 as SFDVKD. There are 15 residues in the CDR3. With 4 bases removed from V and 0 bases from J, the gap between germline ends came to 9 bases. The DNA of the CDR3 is TGTGCCACCAGTGACCCCTCTCTAGCCAAAAACATTCAGTACTTC. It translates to CATSDPSLAKNIQYF.

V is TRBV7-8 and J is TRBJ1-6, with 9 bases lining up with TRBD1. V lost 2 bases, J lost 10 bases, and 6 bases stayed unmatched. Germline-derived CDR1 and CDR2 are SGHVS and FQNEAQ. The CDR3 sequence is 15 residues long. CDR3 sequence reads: CASSLIDRGDSPLHF. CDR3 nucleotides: TGTGCCAGCAGCTTAATTGACAGGGGGGACTCACCCCTCCACTTT.

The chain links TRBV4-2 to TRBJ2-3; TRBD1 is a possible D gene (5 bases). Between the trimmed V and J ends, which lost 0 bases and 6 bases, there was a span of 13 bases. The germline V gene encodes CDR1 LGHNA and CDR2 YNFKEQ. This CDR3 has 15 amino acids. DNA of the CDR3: TGTGCCAGCAGCCAAGATTGGAAGGGGTGGGATACGCAGTATTTT. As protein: CASSQDWKGWDTQYF.

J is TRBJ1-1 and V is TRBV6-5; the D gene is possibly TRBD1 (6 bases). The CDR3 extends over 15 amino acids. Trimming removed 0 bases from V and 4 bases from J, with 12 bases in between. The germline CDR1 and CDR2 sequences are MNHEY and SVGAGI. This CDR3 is CASSYSYEGGTEAFF. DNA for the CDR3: TGTGCCAGCAGTTACTCGTACGAAGGGGGCACTGAAGCTTTCTTT.

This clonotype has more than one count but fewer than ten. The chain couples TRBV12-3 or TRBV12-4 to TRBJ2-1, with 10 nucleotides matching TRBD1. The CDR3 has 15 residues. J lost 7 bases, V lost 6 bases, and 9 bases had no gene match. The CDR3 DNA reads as TGTGCCAGCAGCATCATGGGACAGGGGAGTAATGAGCAGTTCTTC. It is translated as CASSIMGQGSNEQFF.

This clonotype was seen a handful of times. The CDR3, as DNA: TGTGCCAGCAGCCTCCTGGACGGGGCCCATCAGCCCCAGCATTTT. Its protein is CASSLLDGAHQPQHF. The chain is built from TRBV28 and TRBJ1-5; TRBD1 might be the D (5 bases). Germline assignment: CDR1 MDHEN and CDR2 SYDVKM. There are 15 residues in the CDR3. With 6 bases removed from V and 5 bases from J, the gap between germline ends came to 17 bases.

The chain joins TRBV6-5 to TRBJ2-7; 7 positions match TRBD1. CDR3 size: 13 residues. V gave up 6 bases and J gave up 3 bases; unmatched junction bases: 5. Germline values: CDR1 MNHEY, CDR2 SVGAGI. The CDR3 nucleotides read TGTGCCAGCAGGAAGGACAGGAACTACGAGCAGTACTTC. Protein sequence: CASRKDRNYEQYF.

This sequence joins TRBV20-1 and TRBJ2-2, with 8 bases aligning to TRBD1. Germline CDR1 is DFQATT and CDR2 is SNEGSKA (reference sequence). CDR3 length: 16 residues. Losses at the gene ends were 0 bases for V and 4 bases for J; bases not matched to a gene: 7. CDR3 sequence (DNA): TGCAGTGCTAGAGATCTCCGGACAGGGAGCACCGGGGAGCTGTTTTTT. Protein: CSARDLRTGSTGELFF.

CDR3 bases: TGCGCCAGCAGCCCGGGACCCCAGGGTGTGAACACTGAAGCTTTCTTT. This translates into CASSPGPQGVNTEAFF. This sequence joins TRBV4-3 and TRBJ1-1; possible D gene TRBD1, 5 bases. Germline lookup yields CDR1 LGHNA and CDR2 YSLEER. V was pared by 4 bases and J by 0 bases, with 15 bases between. The CDR3 runs 16 residues.

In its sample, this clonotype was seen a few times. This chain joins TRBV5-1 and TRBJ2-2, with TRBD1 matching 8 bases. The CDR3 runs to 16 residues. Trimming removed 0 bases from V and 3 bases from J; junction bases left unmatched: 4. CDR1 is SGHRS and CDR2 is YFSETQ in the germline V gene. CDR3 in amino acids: CASSLDGTGHTGELFF. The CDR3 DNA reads TGCGCCAGCAGCTTGGATGGGACAGGTCACACCGGGGAGCTGTTTTTT.

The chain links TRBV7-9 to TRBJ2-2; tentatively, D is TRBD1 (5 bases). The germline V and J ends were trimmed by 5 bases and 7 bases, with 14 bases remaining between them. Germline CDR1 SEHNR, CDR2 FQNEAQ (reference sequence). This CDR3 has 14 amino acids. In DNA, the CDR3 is TGTGCCAGCAGCCAAAGACAGTTTAACGGGGAGCTGTTTTTT. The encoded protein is CASSQRQFNGELFF.

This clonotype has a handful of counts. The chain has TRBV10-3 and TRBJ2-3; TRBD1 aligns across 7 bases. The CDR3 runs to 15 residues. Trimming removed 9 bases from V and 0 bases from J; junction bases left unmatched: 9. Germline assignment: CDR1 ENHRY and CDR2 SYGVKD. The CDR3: CAMGRSGQSTDTQYF. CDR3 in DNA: TGTGCCATGGGTAGGTCGGGACAGAGCACAGATACGCAGTATTTT.

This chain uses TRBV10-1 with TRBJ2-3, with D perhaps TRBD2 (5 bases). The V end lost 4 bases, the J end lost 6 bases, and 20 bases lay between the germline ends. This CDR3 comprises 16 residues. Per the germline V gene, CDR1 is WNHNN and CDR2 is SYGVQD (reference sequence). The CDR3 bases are TGCGCCAGCAGTGGGGCTCGATGGACTCCCGGGGATACGCAGTATTTT. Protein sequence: CASSGARWTPGDTQYF.